This TCR beta chain derives from a study of cytomegalovirus exposure and HLA in healthy donors. Primers: 60 Vbeta forward and 13 Jbeta reverse. In the authors' methods: In a later analysis, the count reached 80 million or so unique TCR beta chains, with roughly 12 million shared. Data came from immunoSEQ multiplex PCR; TCRdb stores just in-frame clones and leaves some out. From that table come the V and J calls and clone size; the DNA was used to work out D and trimming. The sample carries 100,000 to 150,000 clones, roughly 81% recorded once. The sequenced material came from PBMCs. This clonotype originated in a woman in her 30s in good health and CMV-seronegative.

The DNA for the CDR3 is TGTGCCACCAGCAGAGATCCTAGCACAGATACGCAGTATTTT. Protein product: CATSRDPSTDTQYF. The J gene is TRBJ2-3, the V gene TRBV15, with D unclear. V was shortened by 0 bases and J by 0 bases, with 4 bases between the two germline ends. The CDR3 length is 14 residues. Germline CDR1 is LNHNV and CDR2 is YYDKDF (reference sequence).